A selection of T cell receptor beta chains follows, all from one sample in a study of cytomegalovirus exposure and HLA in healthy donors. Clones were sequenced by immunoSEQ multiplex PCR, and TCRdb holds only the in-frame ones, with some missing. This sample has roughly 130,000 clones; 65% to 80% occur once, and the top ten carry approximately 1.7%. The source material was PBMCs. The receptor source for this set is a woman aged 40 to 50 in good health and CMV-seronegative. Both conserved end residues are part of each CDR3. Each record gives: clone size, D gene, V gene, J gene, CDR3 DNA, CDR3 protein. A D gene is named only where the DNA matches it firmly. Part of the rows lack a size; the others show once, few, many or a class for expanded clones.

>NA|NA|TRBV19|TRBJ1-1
TGTGCCAGTAGTATAGAAGGCGGGGGGACTGAAGCTTTCTTT
CASSIEGGGTEAFF
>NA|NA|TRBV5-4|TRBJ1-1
TGTGCCAGCAGCTTGGGGGCCGGAGGGAGTTGGGCTGAAGCTTTCTTT
CASSLGAGGSWAEAFF
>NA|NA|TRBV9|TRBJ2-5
TGTGCCAGCTTCCCCGGCGTCACAGGAGAGACCCAGTACTTC
CASFPGVTGETQYF
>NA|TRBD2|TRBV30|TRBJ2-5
TGTGCCTGGAGTGTGGGGACTACGGAGACCCAGTACTTC
CAWSVGTTETQYF
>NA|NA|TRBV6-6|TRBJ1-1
TGTGCCAGCAGTCACGGGGATTGGACTTTCTTT
CASSHGDWTFF
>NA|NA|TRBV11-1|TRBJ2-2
TGTGCCAGCAGCTTAGACTACACCGGGGAGCTGTTTTTT
CASSLDYTGELFF
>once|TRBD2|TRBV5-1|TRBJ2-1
TGCGCCAGCAGCTTGGGTGGGGGAGGGCATCCCCACAATGAGCAGTTCTTC
CASSLGGGGHPHNEQFF
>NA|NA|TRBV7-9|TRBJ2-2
TGTGCCAGCGGTTCAGTCCCCGGGGAGCTGTTTTTT
CASGSVPGELFF
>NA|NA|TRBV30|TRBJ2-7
TGTGCCTGGAGCACAACAGGTTCCGACGAGCAGTACTTC
CAWSTTGSDEQYF
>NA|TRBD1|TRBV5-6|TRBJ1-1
TGTGCCAGCAGCCGGGACAGAAGACCCCATGCCACTGAAGCTTTCTTT
CASSRDRRPHATEAFF
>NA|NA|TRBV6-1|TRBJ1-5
TGTGCCAGCAGTCTGGCGGGGGGGGGAAATCAGCCCCAGCATTTT
CASSLAGGGNQPQHF
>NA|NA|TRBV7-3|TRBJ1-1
TGTGCCAGCAGCTTAATGGAGGGAGAAGCTTTCTTT
CASSLMEGEAFF
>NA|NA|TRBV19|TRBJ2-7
TGTGCCAGTAGCCCCTCGAGCTCCTACGAGCAGTACTTC
CASSPSSSYEQYF
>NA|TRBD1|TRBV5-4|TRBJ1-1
TGTGCCAGCAGCTCAAGTCCCGGGACAGGGAACACTGAAGCTTTCTTT
CASSSSPGTGNTEAFF
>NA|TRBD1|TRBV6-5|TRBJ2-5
TGTGCCAGCAGGGGGGACAGCCCCAGGGAGACCCAGTACTTC
CASRGDSPRETQYF